A selection of T cell receptor beta chains follows, all from one sample in a study of blood T cell repertoires in COVID-19. Using immunoSEQ multiplex PCR, the repertoire was profiled, and TCRdb retains in-frame clones only, with some absent. The table includes approximately 50,000 clones, about four fifths detected once. What was sequenced was peripheral blood. The receptor set was obtained from an elderly man with COVID-19, enrolled during active disease. Each CDR3 is given without its conserved first and last residue. The order of the fields is D gene, J gene, V gene, CDR3 protein. A D gene is named only where the DNA matches it firmly.

-	TRBJ2-6	TRBV29-1	SARELMSGANVLT
-	TRBJ2-3	TRBV9	ASSVGPNTDTQY
TRBD1	TRBJ2-7	TRBV15	ATSPHRDRPYEQY
-	TRBJ1-2	TRBV15	ATSSGAGEDGYT
-	TRBJ1-1	TRBV19	ASSPGLEGTEAF
TRBD1	TRBJ2-1	TRBV5-1	ASSLETGGEQF
-	TRBJ1-2	TRBV7-8	ASSLGGGYSAYGYT
TRBD1	TRBJ1-2	TRBV7-8	ASSPRDRGPTYGYT
-	TRBJ2-7	TRBV5-1	ASATGTSTYEQY
TRBD2	TRBJ2-1	TRBV7-8	ASSQGTSGGEGQF
-	TRBJ1-2	TRBV5-8	ASSLWQGNYGYT
TRBD2	TRBJ2-3	TRBV9	ASSVSGGTDTQY
TRBD1	TRBJ1-2	TRBV28	ASISIDRVNYGYT
-	TRBJ1-1	TRBV9	ASSGTLGTEAF
-	TRBJ1-2	TRBV28	ASSLMGHNYGYT
TRBD1	TRBJ2-5	TRBV5-6	ASSLWTGETQY
-	TRBJ2-4	TRBV4-2	ASSQADNAKNIQY
TRBD2	TRBJ2-7	TRBV28	ASTQGLAGTYEQY
-	TRBJ1-1	TRBV19	ASSIVGRGMNTEAF
-	TRBJ1-1	TRBV5-1	ASSHGGVNTEAF
-	TRBJ1-1	TRBV7-9	ASSSRTVTF
TRBD1	TRBJ1-1	TRBV10-3	AISVDRDGTEAF
-	TRBJ1-2	TRBV7-9	ASSRLQGGGYT
TRBD1	TRBJ1-1	TRBV5-1	ASSLGQGGTEAF
TRBD1	TRBJ1-1	TRBV7-8	ASSRGQGSRGTEAF
-	TRBJ1-2	TRBV5-1	ASSLVPGGDYGYT
-	TRBJ2-1	TRBV18	ASSSTTYNTEQF
TRBD1	TRBJ1-2	TRBV6-6	ASSRQGAAGVGYT
TRBD1	TRBJ2-6	TRBV28	ASSQFGTVVSGANVLT